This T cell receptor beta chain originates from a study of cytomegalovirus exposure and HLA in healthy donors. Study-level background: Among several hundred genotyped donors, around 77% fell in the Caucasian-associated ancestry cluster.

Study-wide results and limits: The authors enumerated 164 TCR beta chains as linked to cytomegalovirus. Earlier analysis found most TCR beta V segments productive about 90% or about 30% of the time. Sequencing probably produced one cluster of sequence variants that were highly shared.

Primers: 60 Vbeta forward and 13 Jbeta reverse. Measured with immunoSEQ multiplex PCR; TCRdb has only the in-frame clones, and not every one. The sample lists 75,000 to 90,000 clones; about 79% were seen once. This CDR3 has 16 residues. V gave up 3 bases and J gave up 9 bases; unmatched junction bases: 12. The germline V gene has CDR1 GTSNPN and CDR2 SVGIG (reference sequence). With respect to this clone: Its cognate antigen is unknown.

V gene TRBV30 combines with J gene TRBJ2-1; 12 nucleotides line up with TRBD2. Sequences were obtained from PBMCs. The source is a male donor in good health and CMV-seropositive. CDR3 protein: CAWSALAGGVLGEQFF. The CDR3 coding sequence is TGTGCCTGGAGCGCGCTAGCGGGGGGGGTTTTGGGTGAGCAGTTCTTC.